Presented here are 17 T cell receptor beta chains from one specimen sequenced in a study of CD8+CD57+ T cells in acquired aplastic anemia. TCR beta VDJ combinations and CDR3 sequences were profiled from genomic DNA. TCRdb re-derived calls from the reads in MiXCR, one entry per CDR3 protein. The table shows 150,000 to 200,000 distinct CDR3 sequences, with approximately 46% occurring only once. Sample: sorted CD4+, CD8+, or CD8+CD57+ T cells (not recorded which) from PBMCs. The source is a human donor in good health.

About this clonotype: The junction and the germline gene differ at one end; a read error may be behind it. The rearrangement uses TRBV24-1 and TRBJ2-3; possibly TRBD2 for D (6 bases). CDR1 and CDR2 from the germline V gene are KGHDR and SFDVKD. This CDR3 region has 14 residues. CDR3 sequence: CASNGGTSTDTRYF. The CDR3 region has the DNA TGTGCCAGCAATGGCGGCACTAGCACAGATACGCGGTATTTT.

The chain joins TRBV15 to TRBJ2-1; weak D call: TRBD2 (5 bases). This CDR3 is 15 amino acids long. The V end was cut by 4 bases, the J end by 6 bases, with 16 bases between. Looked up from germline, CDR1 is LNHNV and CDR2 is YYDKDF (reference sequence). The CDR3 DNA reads TGTGCCACCAGCAACCCACCTGGAGGTCGCAATGAGCAGTTCTTC. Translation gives CATSNPPGGRNEQFF.

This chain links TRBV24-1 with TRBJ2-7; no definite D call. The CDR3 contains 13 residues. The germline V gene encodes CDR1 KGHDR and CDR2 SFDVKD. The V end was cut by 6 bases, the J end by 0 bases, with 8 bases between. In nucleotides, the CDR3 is TGTGCCACCAGTTCGGCGGTCTCCTACGAGCAGTACTTC. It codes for CATSSAVSYEQYF.

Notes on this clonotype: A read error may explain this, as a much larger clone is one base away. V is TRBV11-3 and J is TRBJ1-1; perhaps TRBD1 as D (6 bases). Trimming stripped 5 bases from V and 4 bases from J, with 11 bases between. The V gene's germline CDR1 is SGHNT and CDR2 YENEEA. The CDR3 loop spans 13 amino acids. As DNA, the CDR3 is TGTGCCAGCAGCAGCAGGGGAAGCACTGAAGCTTTCTTT. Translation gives CASSSRGSTEAFF.

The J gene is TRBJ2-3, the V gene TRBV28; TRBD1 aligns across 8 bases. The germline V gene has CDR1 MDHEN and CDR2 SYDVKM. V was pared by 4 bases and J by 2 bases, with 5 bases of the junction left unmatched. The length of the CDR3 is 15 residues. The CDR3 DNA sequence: TGTGCCAGCAGTTCTTCAGGGGGCCCCACAGATACGCAGTATTTT. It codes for CASSSSGGPTDTQYF.

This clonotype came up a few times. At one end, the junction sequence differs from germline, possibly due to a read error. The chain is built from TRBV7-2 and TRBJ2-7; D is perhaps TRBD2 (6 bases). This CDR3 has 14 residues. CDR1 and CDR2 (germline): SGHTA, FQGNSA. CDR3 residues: CASSPRRDSHEQYF. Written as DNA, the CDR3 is TGTGCCAGCAGCCCAAGGAGGGACTCCCACGAGCAGTACTTC.

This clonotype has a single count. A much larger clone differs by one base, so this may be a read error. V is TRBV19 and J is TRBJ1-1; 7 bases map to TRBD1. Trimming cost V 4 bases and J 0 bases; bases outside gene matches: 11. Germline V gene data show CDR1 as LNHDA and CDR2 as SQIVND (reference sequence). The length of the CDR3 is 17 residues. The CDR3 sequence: CASSTPDRIAMNTEAFF. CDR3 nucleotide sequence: TGTGCCAGTAGTACCCCGGACAGGATTGCCATGAACACTGAAGCTTTCTTT. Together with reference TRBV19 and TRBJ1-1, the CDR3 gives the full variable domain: DGGITQSPKYLFRKEGQNVTLSCEQNLNHDAMYWYRQDPGQGLRLIYYSQIVNDFQKGDIAEGYSVSREKKESFPLTVTSAQKNPTAFYLCASSTPDRIAMNTEAFFGQGTRLTVV.

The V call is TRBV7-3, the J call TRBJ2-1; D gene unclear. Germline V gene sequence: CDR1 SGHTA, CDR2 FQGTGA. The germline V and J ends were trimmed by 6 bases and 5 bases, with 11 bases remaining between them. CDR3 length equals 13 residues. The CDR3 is CASSGSPNNEQFF. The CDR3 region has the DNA TGTGCCAGCAGTGGTTCACCGAACAATGAGCAGTTCTTC.

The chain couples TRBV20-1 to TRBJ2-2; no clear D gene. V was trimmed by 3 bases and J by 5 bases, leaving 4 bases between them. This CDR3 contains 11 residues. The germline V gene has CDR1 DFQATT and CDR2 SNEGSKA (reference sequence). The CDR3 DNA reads TGCAGTGCTAGGAGGACCGGGGAGCTGTTTTTT. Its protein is CSARRTGELFF.

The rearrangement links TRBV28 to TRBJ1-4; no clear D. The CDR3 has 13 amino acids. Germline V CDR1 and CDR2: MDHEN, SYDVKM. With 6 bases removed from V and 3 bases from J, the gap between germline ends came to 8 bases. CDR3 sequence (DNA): TGTGCCAGCAGCCGGGGAGCTAATGAAAAACTGTTTTTT. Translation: CASSRGANEKLFF.

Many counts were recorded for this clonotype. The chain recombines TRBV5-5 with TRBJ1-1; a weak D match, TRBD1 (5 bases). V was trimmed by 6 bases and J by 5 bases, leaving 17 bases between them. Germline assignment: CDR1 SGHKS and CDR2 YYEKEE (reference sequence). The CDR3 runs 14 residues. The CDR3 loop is CASTQTGRGTEAFF. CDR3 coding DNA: TGTGCCAGCACTCAAACGGGTCGGGGGACTGAAGCTTTCTTT.

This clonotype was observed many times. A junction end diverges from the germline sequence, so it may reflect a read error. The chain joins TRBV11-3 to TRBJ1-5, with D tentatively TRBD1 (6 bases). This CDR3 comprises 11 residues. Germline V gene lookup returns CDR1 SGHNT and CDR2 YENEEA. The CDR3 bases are TGTGCCAGCAGCTTCTTCCCAAGGGGGGATTTT. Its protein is CASSFFPRGDF.

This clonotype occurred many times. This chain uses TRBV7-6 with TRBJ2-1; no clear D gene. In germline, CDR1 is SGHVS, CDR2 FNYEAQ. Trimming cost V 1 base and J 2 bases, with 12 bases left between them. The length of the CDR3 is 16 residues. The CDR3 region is CASSLVFSKAYNEQFF. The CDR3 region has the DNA TGTGCCAGCAGCTTAGTTTTCAGCAAAGCCTACAATGAGCAGTTCTTC.

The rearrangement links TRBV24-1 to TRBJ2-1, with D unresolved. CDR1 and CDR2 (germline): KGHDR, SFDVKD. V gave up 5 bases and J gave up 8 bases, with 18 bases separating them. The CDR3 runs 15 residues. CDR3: CATSARSSPRDEQFF. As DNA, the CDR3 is TGTGCCACCAGTGCCAGGTCAAGCCCCCGTGATGAGCAGTTCTTC.

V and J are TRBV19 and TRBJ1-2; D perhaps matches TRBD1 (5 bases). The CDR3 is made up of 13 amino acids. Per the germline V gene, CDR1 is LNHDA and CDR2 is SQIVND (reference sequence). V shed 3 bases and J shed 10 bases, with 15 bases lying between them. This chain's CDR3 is CASSMWGNDVYTF. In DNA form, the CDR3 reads TGTGCCAGTAGTATGTGGGGGAACGATGTCTACACCTTC.

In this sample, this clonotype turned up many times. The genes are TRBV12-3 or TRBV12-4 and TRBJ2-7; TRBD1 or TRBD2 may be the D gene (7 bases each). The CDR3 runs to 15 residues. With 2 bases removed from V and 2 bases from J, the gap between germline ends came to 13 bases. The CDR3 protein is CASSLFGRGPYEQYF. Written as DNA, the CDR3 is TGTGCCAGCAGTTTATTTGGGAGGGGGCCCTACGAGCAGTACTTC.

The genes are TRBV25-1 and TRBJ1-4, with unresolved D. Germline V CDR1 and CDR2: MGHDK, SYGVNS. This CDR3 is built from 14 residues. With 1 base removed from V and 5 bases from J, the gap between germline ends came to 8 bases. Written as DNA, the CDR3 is TGTGCCAGCAGTGAATTGGACGGGAATGAAAAACTGTTTTTT. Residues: CASSELDGNEKLFF.